This T cell receptor beta chain was recovered during a study of T cells in Graves' hyperthyroidism and ophthalmopathy. Template material for amplifying TCR beta CDR3 regions consisted of RNA transcripts. Initially, a first-round RT-PCR of the TCR CDR3 employed the HTBI primer set. TCRdb reprocessed the multiplex PCR reads via MiXCR and lists one record per CDR3 protein. The data contain some 490,000 distinct CDR3 sequences, roughly 22% of them singletons. This clonotype was seen many times. What it binds is not known. Germline V gene sequence: CDR1 MDHEN, CDR2 SYDVKM. CDR3 length: 15 residues. Trimming removed 7 bases from V and 4 bases from J; junction bases left unmatched: 8. Findings of the study overall: Among thyroid clonotypes expanded above 0.001, most also appeared in blood.

The specimen sequenced was blood. The TCR was taken from a woman aged 70-85 years with Graves' ophthalmopathy. The chain recombines TRBV28 with TRBJ2-1; 9 bases fit TRBD2. The CDR3 region is CASIGSSGRYNEQFF. The CDR3 DNA reads TGTGCCAGCATCGGATCAAGCGGGAGGTACAATGAGCAGTTCTTC.